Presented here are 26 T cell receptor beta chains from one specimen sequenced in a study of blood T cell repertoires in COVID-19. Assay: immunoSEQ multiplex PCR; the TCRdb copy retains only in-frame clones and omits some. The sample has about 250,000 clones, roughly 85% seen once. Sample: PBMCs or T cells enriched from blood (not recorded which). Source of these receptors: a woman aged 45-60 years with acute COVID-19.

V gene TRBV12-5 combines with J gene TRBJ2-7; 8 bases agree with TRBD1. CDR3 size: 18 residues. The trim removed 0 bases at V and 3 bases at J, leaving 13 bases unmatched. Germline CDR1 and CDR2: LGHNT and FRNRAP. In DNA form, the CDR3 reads TGTGCTAGTGGTTTGGTACACGGACGGGACAGGAGTATCTACGAGCAGTACTTC. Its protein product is CASGLVHGRDRSIYEQYF.

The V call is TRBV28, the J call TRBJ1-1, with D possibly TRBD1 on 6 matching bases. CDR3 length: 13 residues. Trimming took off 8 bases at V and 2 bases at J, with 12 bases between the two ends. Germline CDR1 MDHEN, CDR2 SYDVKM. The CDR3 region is CASSGTPNTEAFF. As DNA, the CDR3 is TGTGCCAGCTCCGGGACACCAAACACTGAAGCTTTCTTT.

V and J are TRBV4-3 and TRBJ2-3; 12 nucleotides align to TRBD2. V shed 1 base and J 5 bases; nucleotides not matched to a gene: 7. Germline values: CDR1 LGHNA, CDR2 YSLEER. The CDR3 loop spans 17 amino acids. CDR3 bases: TGCGCCAGCAGCCAAGCCAGGACTAGCGGGGTCAGAGATACGCAGTATTTT. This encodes CASSQARTSGVRDTQYF.

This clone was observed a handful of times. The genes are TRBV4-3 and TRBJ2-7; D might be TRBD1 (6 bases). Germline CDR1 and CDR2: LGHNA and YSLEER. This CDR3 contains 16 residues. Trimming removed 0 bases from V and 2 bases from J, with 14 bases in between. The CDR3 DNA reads TGCGCCAGCAGCCAAGATGGACGGACAGCAGCCTACGAGCAGTACTTC. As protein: CASSQDGRTAAYEQYF.

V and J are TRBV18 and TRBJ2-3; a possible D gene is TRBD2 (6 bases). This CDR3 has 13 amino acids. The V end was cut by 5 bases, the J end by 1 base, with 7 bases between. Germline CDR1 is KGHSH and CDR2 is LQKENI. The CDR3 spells CASSGGGTDTQYF. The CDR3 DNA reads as TGTGCCAGCTCAGGAGGGGGCACAGATACGCAGTATTTT.

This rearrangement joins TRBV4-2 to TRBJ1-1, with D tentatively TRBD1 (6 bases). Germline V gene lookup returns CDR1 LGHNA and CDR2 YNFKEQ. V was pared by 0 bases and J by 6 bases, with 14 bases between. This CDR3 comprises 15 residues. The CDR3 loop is CASSQDSGDGAEAFF. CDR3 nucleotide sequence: TGTGCCAGCAGCCAAGACTCAGGGGACGGGGCTGAAGCTTTCTTT.

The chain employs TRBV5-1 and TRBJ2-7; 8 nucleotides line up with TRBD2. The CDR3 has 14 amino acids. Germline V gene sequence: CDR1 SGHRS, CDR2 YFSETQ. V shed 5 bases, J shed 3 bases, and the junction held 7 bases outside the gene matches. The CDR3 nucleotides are TGCGCCAGCAGTTTAGGCGGGGGGATCTACGAGCAGTACTTC. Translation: CASSLGGGIYEQYF.

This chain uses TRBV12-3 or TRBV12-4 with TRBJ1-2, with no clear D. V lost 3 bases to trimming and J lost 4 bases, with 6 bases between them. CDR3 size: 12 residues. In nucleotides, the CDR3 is TGTGCCAGCAGTTTCCTGAGCTATGGCTACACCTTC. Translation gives CASSFLSYGYTF.

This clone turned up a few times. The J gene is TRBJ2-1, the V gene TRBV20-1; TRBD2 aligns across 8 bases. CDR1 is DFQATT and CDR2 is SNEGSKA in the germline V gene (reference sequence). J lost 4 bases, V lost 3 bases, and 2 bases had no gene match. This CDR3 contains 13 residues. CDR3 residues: CSASRGGYNEQFF. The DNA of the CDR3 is TGCAGTGCTAGTCGGGGGGGATACAATGAGCAGTTCTTC.

The CDR3 sequence: CASRAQENTEAFF. The CDR3 DNA is TGTGCCAGCAGAGCACAGGAGAACACTGAAGCTTTCTTT. This chain uses TRBV6-5 with TRBJ1-1; TRBD1 is a possible D gene (5 bases). CDR3 length: 13 residues. V gave up 6 bases and J gave up 1 base, with 9 bases separating them. The V gene's germline CDR1 is MNHEY and CDR2 SVGAGI.

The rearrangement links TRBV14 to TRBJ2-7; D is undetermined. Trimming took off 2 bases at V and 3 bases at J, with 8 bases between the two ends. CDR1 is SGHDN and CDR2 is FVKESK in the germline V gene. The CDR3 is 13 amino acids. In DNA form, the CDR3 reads TGTGCCAGCAGCCAATCCCAGATCTACGAGCAGTACTTC. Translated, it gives CASSQSQIYEQYF.

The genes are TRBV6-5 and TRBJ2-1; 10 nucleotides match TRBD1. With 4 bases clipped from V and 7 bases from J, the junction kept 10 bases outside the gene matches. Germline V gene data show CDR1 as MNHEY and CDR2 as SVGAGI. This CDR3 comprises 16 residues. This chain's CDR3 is CASSSDRGRYRNEQFF. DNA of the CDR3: TGTGCCAGCAGTTCCGACAGGGGGCGGTATAGGAATGAGCAGTTCTTC.

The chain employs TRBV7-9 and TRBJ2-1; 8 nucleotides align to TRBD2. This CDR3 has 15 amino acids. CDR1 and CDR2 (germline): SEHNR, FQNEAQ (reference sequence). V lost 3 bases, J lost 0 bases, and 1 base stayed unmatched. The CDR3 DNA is TGTGCCAGCAGCTTTAGCGGGACCTCCTACAATGAGCAGTTCTTC. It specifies CASSFSGTSYNEQFF.

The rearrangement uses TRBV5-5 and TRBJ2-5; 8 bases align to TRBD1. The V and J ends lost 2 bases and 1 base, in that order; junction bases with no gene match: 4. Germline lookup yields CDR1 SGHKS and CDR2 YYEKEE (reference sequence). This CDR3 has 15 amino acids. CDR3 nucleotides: TGTGCCAGCAGCTTTCAGGGGGCTCCCCAAGAGACCCAGTACTTC. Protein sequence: CASSFQGAPQETQYF.

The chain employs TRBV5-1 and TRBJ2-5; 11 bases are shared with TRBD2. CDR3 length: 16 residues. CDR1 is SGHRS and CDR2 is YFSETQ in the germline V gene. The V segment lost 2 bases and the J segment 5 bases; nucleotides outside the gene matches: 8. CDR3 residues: CASSFSSGGTGETQYF. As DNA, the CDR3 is TGCGCCAGCAGCTTCTCTAGCGGGGGGACGGGGGAGACCCAGTACTTC. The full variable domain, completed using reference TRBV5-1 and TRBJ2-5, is KAGVTQTPRYLIKTRGQQVTLSCSPISGHRSVSWYQQTPGQGLQFLFEYFSETQRNKGNFPGRFSGRQFSNSRSEMNVSTLELGDSALYLCASSFSSGGTGETQYFGPGTRLLVL.

CDR3 nucleotide sequence: TGTGCCAGCAGTCAACCCGGGGATACTACGCAGTATTTT. This sequence encodes CASSQPGDTTQYF. The chain joins TRBV6-5 to TRBJ2-3; TRBD2 is a possible D gene (5 bases). Germline CDR1 MNHEY, CDR2 SVGAGI. The germline V and J ends were trimmed by 5 bases and 8 bases, with 14 bases remaining between them. The CDR3 loop spans 13 amino acids.

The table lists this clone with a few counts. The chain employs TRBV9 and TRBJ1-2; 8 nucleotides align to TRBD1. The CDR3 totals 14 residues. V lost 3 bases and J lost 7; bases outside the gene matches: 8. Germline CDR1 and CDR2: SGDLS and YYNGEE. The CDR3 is CASSGRQGKAGYTF. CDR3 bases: TGTGCCAGCAGCGGCCGACAGGGGAAGGCTGGCTACACCTTC.

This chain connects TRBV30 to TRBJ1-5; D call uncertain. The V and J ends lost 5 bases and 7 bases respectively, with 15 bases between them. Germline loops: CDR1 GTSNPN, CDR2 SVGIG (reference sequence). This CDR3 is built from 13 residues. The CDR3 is CAWSLGVDQPQHF. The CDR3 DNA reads TGTGCCTGGTCATTAGGAGTTGACCAGCCCCAGCATTTT.

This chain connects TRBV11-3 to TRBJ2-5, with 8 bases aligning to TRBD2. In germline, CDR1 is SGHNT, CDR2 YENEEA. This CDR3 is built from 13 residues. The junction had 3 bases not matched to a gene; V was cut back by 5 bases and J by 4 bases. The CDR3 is CASSPAGGETQYF. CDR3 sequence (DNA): TGTGCCAGCAGCCCTGCGGGGGGAGAGACCCAGTACTTC.

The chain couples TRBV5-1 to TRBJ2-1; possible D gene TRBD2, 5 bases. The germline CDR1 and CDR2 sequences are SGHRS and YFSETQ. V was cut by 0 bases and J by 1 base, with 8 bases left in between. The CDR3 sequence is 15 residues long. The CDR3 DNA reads TGCGCCAGCAGCTTGGGGACTCTTTCCTACAATGAGCAGTTCTTC. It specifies CASSLGTLSYNEQFF.

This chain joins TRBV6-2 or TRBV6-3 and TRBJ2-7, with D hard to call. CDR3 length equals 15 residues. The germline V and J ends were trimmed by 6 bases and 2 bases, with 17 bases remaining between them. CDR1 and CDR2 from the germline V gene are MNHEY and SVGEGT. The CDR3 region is CASSQNSLIAYEQYF. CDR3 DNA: TGTGCCAGCAGCCAAAATTCTCTCATAGCCTACGAGCAGTACTTC.

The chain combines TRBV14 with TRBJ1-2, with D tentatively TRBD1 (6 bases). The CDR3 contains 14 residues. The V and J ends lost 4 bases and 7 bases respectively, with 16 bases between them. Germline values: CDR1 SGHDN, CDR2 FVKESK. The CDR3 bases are TGTGCCAGCAGCCGCTACACAGGGTTCGCTGGCTACACCTTC. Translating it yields CASSRYTGFAGYTF.

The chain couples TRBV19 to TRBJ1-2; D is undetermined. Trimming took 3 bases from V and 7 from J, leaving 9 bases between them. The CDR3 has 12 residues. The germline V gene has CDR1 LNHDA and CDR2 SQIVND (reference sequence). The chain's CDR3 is CASSIGLRGYTF. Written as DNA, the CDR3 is TGTGCCAGTAGTATTGGGCTACGTGGCTACACCTTC.

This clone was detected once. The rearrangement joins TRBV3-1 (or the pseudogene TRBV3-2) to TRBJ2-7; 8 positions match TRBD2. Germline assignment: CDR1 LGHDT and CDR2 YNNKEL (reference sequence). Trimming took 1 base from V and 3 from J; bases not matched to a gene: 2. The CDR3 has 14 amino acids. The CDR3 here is CASSQARGVYEQYF. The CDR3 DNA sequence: TGTGCCAGCAGCCAAGCGCGGGGGGTCTACGAGCAGTACTTC.

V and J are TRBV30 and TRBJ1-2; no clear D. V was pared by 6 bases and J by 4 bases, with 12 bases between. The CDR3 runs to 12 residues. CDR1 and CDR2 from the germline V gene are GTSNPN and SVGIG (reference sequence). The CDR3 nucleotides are TGTGCCTGTCTGAGAGGAGCCTATGGCTACACCTTC. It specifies CACLRGAYGYTF.

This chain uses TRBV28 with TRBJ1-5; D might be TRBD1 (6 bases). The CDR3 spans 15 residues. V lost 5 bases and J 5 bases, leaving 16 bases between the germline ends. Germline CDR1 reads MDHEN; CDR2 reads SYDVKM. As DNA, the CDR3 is TGTGCCAGCAGTGTAACCGACAGGTTCTATCAGCCCCAGCATTTT. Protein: CASSVTDRFYQPQHF. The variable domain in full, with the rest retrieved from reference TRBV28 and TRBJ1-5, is DVKVTQSSRYLVKRTGEKVFLECVQDMDHENMFWYRQDPGLGLRLIYFSYDVKMKEKGDIPEGYSVSREKKERFSLILESASTNQTSMYLCASSVTDRFYQPQHFGDGTRLSIL.